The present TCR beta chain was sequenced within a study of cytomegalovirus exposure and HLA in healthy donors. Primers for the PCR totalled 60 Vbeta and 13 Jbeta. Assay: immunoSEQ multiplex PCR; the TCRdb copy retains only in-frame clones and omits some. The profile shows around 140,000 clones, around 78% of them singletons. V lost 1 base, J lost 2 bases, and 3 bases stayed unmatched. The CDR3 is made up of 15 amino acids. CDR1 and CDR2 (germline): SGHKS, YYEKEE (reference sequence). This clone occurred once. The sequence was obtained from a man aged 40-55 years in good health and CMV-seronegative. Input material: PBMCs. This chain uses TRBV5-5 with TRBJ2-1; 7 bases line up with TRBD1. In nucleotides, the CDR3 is TGTGCCAGCAGCTTGACAGGGGACACCTACAATGAGCAGTTCTTC. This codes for CASSLTGDTYNEQFF.